This T cell receptor beta chain was sequenced for a study of cytomegalovirus exposure and HLA in healthy donors (dated by TCRdb to the late 2010s). About the full investigation: According to an earlier analysis of around 600 of the donors, some 180 million T cells yielded roughly 100 million unique TCR beta sequences and roughly 280 Gb of sequence data. An earlier analysis of several hundred of the donors used high-throughput TCR beta sequencing to judge whether each TCR beta V gene segment behaved as functional or pseudogenic. The study was designed to test whether signatures of past pathogen exposure could be identified by cataloging public T cell receptors. To study patterns of TCR occurrence, a later analysis re-analyzed previously published TCR beta repertoires from more than 550 donors and added high-resolution HLA genotyping. An early release covering over 500 HLA-typed donors comprised roughly 300 gigabases of sequencing data and tens of millions of unique TCR sequences. Among some 400 genotyped donors of the cohort, an average of roughly 240,000 unique TCR beta nucleotide sequences were sequenced per donor, roughly a sixth of them non-productive. The study profiled the T cell repertoires of about 640 subjects by immunosequencing and related them to cytomegalovirus serostatus. Genome-wide SNP genotypes for about 65% of the roughly 670 donors were used in a later genetic analysis, which treated that subset as a discovery cohort. Typing coverage varied by locus: 629-630 donors for A, B, C, DRB1 and DQB1; around 560 for DQA1; around 610 for DPA1; fewer than 480 for DPB1. Along with the approximately 600-subject first cohort, a separate validation cohort of roughly 110 different subjects was used. Both class I and class II loci were covered by HLA typing, at four-digit resolution. Several DR-DQ haplotypes were treated as single units for association and clustering because of strong linkage in the cohort. The later analysis used no new phenotypic data to find candidate immune exposures, relying instead on TCR beta sequences and their occurrence across donors. Donor age, sex, ethnicity and CMV serostatus were compiled together with the repertoire data. Of the approximately 400 genotyped donors, 65% to 90% fell in the genetic ancestry cluster associated with self-reported Caucasian donors. Every repertoire in the discovery cohort had been generated on one and the same sequencing platform. The study combined high-throughput TCR immunosequencing, statistical association of individual TCRs with disease status, and machine learning to predict cytomegalovirus infection status. Points the paper makes about the study in general: Most TCR sequences were seen in very few donors, while some public TCRs were found in many individuals. Only TCR beta chains were sequenced in this cohort, and the absence of alpha or paired-chain data limited detectable features. Immune exposure information for the cohort was limited to CMV serostatus. Assigning TCR associations to individual alleles was difficult when HLA alleles, especially DR and DQ, strongly co-occurred. Because HLA typing was unavailable for some donors at each locus, only the typed subset was used in association tests. About 17 rarely observed V segments, including chromosome 9 orphons, were excluded from the earlier analysis of several hundred of the donors because counts were too low. V-gene and J-gene trimming of TCR beta chains was associated with a missense DCLRE1C variant in a later genetic analysis, and the association was replicated in an independent cohort. An earlier analysis of several hundred of the donors showed that most TCR beta V segments appeared in productive rearrangements either about 87% or about 30% of the time, which broadly matched IMGT annotations. A further reported finding was that TCR beta sequences accurately predicted the HLA-A and HLA-B alleles for most subjects in the first cohort. In the study, about 150 TCR beta chains were listed as associated with cytomegalovirus. Presence/absence analyses assumed roughly uniform sequencing depth across donors, an assumption that may not hold. In a later analysis, several top co-occurrence clusters were reported to appear linked to parvovirus B19, influenza, CMV and Epstein-Barr virus. Correlated functional status among segregating V segments might reflect linkage disequilibrium, but an unknown experimental factor could not be ruled out. In vitro tests confirmed that a few of the cytomegalovirus-associated TCR beta chains recognize cytomegalovirus antigens. According to a later analysis, TCR association rates differed among HLA loci, with DRB1 alleles showing the most associated TCRs and HLA-C alleles showing the fewest. Because the 87-base-pair reads could not distinguish some IMGT-functional V segments, including TRBV6-2 and TRBV6-3, those segments were excluded. In both the original and validation cohorts, the classifier was reported to diagnose cytomegalovirus status with high specificity and sensitivity. The sequencing pipeline was judged likely to have produced a cluster of highly shared sequence variants as a technical artifact. The authors suggested that the approach could potentially be extended to other disease states and immunological phenotypes. Compared with equally common non-associated chains, HLA-associated TCR beta chains in a later analysis were more clonally expanded and had lower generation probabilities. A later analysis associated around 16,000 TCR beta sequences with specific HLA alleles at a false discovery rate of 0.05. In a later analysis, most CMV-associated TCR beta chains were found to appear HLA-restricted, with HLA associations seemingly driven largely by CMV exposure. According to a later genetic analysis, donors in an Asian-associated ancestry cluster had fewer N-insertions in productive TCRs than the approximately 650-donor mean.

The cohort comprised some 730 healthy bone marrow donors. At the time of sampling, all cohort members were nominally healthy, though unrecorded immune exposures were likely present. The donor was CMV seronegative and belonged to the group of over 300 seronegative cohort members. A peripheral blood sample was provided by each donor, and peripheral blood mononuclear cells were used for TCR beta sequencing. Genomic DNA extraction from the blood cell samples was performed with the Qiagen DNeasy Blood Extraction Kit. About this clone: There is no known antigen for this receptor. Base qualities were left out, and no much larger clone turns up one base away.

Library preparation employed the immunoSEQ multiplex PCR assay. The multiplex PCR relied on a mix of 60 forward primers for TCR Vbeta segments and 13 reverse primers for TCR Jbeta segments. Amplification of the CDR3 region of rearranged TCR beta genes was performed with a multiplex PCR assay on genomic DNA. The amplified TCR beta libraries were sequenced on the Illumina HiSeq System as 87-base-pair reads. In the original analysis: A later analysis tallied about 77 million unique TCR beta chains across the 666 repertoires, and about 12 million of those chains were shared by two or more donors. Raw reads were error-corrected and collapsed into unique sequences by a nearest-neighbor algorithm in which closely related sequences were merged to remove PCR and sequencing errors. Alignment of CDR3 sequences to IMGT reference sequences was used to assign V, D and J gene segments. For a sequence to be retained, a match of at least six nucleotides to both a V gene segment and a J gene segment was required. A rearrangement counted as productive if the CDR3 had no stop codons and remained in frame with V and J, and every other rearrangement counted as non-productive. Following IMGT convention, CDR3 was defined as the stretch from the second conserved V-encoded cysteine up to the conserved J-encoded phenylalanine. The earlier analysis of about 640 of the donors excluded any sequence lacking an unambiguous match to a single V gene segment. An earlier analysis of almost 600 of the donors classified V segments as functional when productive rearrangements were above 56.7% and as segregating when the standard deviation between donors was above 5%. A statistical classification framework was built to diagnose cytomegalovirus status from the catalog of TCR beta chain sequences. In a later analysis, TCR nucleotide sequences were compared against IMGT/GENE-DB human TR gene sequences so that V and J genes could be assigned. In a later analysis, CDR3 sequences and most-parsimonious VDJ recombination scenarios were assigned using the TCRdist pipeline. In a later analysis, each TCR beta chain was defined by its CDR3 amino acid sequence together with its V-gene family, and reads without a unique V-gene family were excluded. A later analysis removed 592 highly shared, low-generation-probability nucleotide sequences to deal with suspected cross-contamination and a sequencing artifact. In a later analysis, a clonal expansion index for each public chain was calculated from normalized within-repertoire ranks of inferred template counts. In a later analysis, generation probabilities were computed using a VDJ recombination model fitted to out-of-frame rearrangements, and the results were checked against IGoR. Hypergeometric tests were used in a later analysis to score TCR-TCR, TCR-HLA and TCR-CMV co-occurrence, with a repertoire-size bias correction applied to the TCR pairs. In a later analysis, false discovery rates were estimated by permuting HLA or CMV assignments 20 times. A later analysis grouped co-occurring TCRs with DBSCAN, adding TCRdist sequence similarity when clustering within HLA-allele-positive subsets. Co-occurrence clustering excluded repertoires with fewer than 30,000 or more than 120,000 public chains, plus five with anomalous nucleotide sharing. Sourced from immuneACCESS, this table was stored by TCRdb with only in-frame sequences that have V and J called. A share of the clones is absent; for the studies checked, an unresolved V gene accounts for under half, and the remainder has no known explanation. V and J calls and clone size are as listed in that table; D and trimming were resolved from the DNA. The sample includes some 130,000 clones, with 80% observed a single time. About 2% of the sample goes to the ten largest clones.

Deletion took 4 bases off V and 3 bases off J, with a span of 10 bases between the germline ends. Based on the germline V gene, the CDR1 and CDR2 sequences are SGHRS and YFSETQ. There are 13 amino acids in the CDR3, from cysteine to phenylalanine inclusive. Solely the CDR3 DNA is kept, with 39 bases framed from the first base. Sequenced: PBMCs. In this chain, TRBV5-1 is recombined with TRBJ1-2, with no D gene named confidently. This receptor was taken from a man aged 25 to 45 in good health and CMV-seronegative. The CDR3 in this case is CASSTTAYYGYTF. In nucleotides, the sequence is TGCGCCAGCAGCACCACAGCCTACTATGGCTACACCTTC.